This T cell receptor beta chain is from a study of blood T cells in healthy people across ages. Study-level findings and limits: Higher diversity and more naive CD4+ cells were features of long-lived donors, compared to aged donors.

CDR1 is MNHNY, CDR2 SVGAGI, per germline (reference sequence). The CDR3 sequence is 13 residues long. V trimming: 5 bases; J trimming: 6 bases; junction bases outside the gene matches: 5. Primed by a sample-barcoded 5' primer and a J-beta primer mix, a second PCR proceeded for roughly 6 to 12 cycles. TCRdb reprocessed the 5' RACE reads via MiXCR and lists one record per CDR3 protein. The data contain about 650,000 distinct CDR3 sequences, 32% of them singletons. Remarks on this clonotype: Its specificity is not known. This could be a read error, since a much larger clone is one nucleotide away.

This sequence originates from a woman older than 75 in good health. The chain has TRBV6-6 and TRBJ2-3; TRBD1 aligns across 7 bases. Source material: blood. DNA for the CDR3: TGTGCCAGCAGTCGGGACAGCTGGGATACGCAGTATTTT. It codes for CASSRDSWDTQYF.